This T cell receptor (beta chain) was captured in a study of technical replicates of blood from a few donors. Here immunoSEQ multiplex PCR was the method, and the copy in TCRdb shows in-frame clones only, minus some. The sample includes around 97,000 clones, about 96% seen only once; the top ten take about 0.39%. Sample: T cells isolated from PBMCs. This receptor was obtained from a human donor in good health.

CDR3: CASSPVLTGPTEAFF. The CDR3, as DNA: TGTGCCAGCAGCCCAGTCCTGACAGGGCCCACTGAAGCTTTCTTT. V usage is TRBV14 and J usage is TRBJ1-1, with 7 bases fitting TRBD1. This CDR3 contains 15 residues. V lost 4 bases, J lost 4 bases, and 9 bases stayed unmatched. The germline V gene has CDR1 SGHDN and CDR2 FVKESK.